What follows are 9 T cell receptor beta chains derived from one specimen sequenced in a study of shared clonotypes between healthy human individuals. Clones were sequenced by immunoSEQ multiplex PCR, and TCRdb holds only the in-frame ones, with some missing. The sample lists 2 million to 2.5 million clones, roughly 94% occurring once. Sequenced material: naive CD4+ T cells sorted from blood. Noted subset: CD45RA+ positively selected. Receptors were obtained from a man aged 18 to 30 in good health.

This chain links TRBV28 with TRBJ1-2; D is possibly TRBD1 (6 bases). V was pared by 6 bases and J by 7 bases, with 21 bases between. Per the germline V gene, CDR1 is MDHEN and CDR2 is SYDVKM. CDR3 length: 15 residues. CDR3 in amino acids: CASRTLRGGIGGYTF. In DNA, the CDR3 is TGTGCCAGCAGAACCTTGCGAGGGGGGATAGGTGGCTACACCTTC.

V and J are TRBV2 and TRBJ2-5, with D unclear. Germline V gene lookup returns CDR1 SNHLY and CDR2 FYNNEI. V lost 1 base and J 4 bases, leaving 10 bases between the germline ends. The CDR3 length is 14 residues. The DNA of the CDR3 is TGTGCCAGCAGTGAAGGGTCGCGCAGAGAGACCCAGTACTTC. Protein: CASSEGSRRETQYF. Full variable domain (remainder filled in from reference TRBV2 and TRBJ2-5): EPEVTQTPSHQVTQMGQEVILRCVPISNHLYFYWYRQILGQKVEFLVSFYNNEISEKSEIFDDQFSVERPDGSNFTLKIRSTKLEDSAMYFCASSEGSRRETQYFGPGTRLLVL.

The rearrangement uses TRBV2 and TRBJ1-5, with no clear D. Trimming shortened V by 4 bases and J by 3 bases, and 7 bases separated the two germline ends. Germline values: CDR1 SNHLY, CDR2 FYNNEI. The CDR3 has 13 amino acids. This CDR3 reads CASSVGINQPQHF. CDR3 nucleotides: TGTGCCAGCAGTGTAGGGATCAATCAGCCCCAGCATTTT.

The V gene is TRBV2, the J gene TRBJ2-4, with 7 bases identical to TRBD2. CDR1 and CDR2 from the germline V gene are SNHLY and FYNNEI. CDR3 length: 14 amino acids. Losses at the gene ends were 4 bases for V and 6 bases for J; bases not matched to a gene: 6. CDR3 protein: CASSVGREGNIQYF. The DNA of the CDR3 is TGTGCCAGCAGTGTGGGCAGGGAGGGAAACATTCAGTACTTC.

The chain joins TRBV6-1 to TRBJ2-2; 9 bases are shared with TRBD1. The CDR3 extends over 15 amino acids. Germline CDR1 reads MNHNS; CDR2 reads SASEGT. Germline trimming cut 5 bases from V and 1 base from J; bases unmatched to any gene: 2. In DNA, the CDR3 is TGTGCCAGCAGTCGGGACAGGGTGAACACCGGGGAGCTGTTTTTT. The encoded protein is CASSRDRVNTGELFF.

The chain combines TRBV14 with TRBJ1-2; TRBD1 might be the D (5 bases). From germline, CDR1 is SGHDN and CDR2 FVKESK. V lost 4 bases and J 8 bases, leaving 17 bases between the germline ends. The CDR3 loop spans 14 amino acids. The CDR3 sequence is CASSPPEGIYGYTF. In DNA form, the CDR3 reads TGTGCCAGCAGCCCCCCGGAGGGGATATACGGCTACACCTTC.

J is TRBJ2-7 and V is TRBV18, with D possibly matching TRBD1 (5 bases). The germline V and J ends were trimmed by 1 base and 3 bases, with 10 bases remaining between them. This CDR3 spans 14 amino acids. CDR1 and CDR2 from the germline V gene are KGHSH and LQKENI. The CDR3 region is CASSPLSGIYEQYF. For the CDR3, the DNA is TGTGCCAGCTCACCACTCTCAGGGATCTACGAGCAGTACTTC.

The chain uses TRBV5-1 and TRBJ2-3; 7 bases fit TRBD2. Germline CDR1 SGHRS, CDR2 YFSETQ. With V trimmed by 2 bases and J by 2 bases, 2 bases remained unmatched. This CDR3 contains 14 residues. CDR3 loop: CASSFSGVTDTQYF. The DNA of the CDR3 is TGCGCCAGCAGCTTCAGCGGGGTCACAGATACGCAGTATTTT.

CDR3: CAWTMNAPIVDEQFF. CDR3 in DNA: TGTGCCTGGACAATGAACGCTCCGATAGTCGATGAGCAGTTCTTC. The chain couples TRBV30 to TRBJ2-1; D not resolved. This CDR3 contains 15 residues. Trimming pared 4 bases from V and 8 bases from J, leaving 21 bases between. Germline CDR1 is GTSNPN and CDR2 is SVGIG (reference sequence).